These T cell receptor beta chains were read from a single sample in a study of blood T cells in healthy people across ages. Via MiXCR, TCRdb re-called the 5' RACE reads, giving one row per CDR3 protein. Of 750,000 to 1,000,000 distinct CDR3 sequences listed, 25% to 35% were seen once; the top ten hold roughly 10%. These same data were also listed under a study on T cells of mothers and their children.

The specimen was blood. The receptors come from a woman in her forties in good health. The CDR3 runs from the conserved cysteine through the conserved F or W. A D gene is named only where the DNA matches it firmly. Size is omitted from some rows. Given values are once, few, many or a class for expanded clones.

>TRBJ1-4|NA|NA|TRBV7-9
TGTGCCAGCAGCCGGACAGCAAATCTAAATGAAAAACTGTTTTTT
CASSRTANLNEKLFF
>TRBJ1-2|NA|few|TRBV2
TGTGCCAGCAGTGGTACAGGGAGGGAAAGCGGTGGCTACACCTTC
CASSGTGRESGGYTF
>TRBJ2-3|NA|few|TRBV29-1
TGCAGCGGTCATAGCACAGATACGCAGTATTTT
CSGHSTDTQYF
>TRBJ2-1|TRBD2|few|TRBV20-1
TGCAGTGCTAGTGCGGGGGGGATATACAATGAGCAGTTCTTC
CSASAGGIYNEQFF
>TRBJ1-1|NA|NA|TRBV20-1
TGCAGTGCTAGAATCGGGAGCACTGAAGCTTTCTTT
CSARIGSTEAFF
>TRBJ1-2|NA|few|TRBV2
TGTGCCAGCAGGGCGACGCCGGAGGGCGGCTACACCTTC
CASRATPEGGYTF
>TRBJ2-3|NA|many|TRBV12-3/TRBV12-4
TGTGCCAGCACCCCCAACGCAGATACGCAGTATTTT
CASTPNADTQYF
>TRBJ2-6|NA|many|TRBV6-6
TGTGCCAGCAGTTGGGACTCTGGGGCCAACGTCCTGACTTTC
CASSWDSGANVLTF
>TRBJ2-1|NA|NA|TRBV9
TGTGCCAGCAGTGCTTCGAGAAAGGGATACAATGAGCAGTTCTTC
CASSASRKGYNEQFF
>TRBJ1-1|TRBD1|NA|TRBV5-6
TGTGCCAGCAGCTCACGCCGGGACAGGAGGTTTGATGAAGCTTTCTTT
CASSSRRDRRFDEAFF
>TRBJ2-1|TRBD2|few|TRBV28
TGTGCCAGCAGCCAGCGGGGGGGCTACAATGAGCAGTTCTTC
CASSQRGGYNEQFF
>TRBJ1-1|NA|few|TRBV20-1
TGCAGTGCTAGATGGGTAATGAACACTGAAGCTTTCTTT
CSARWVMNTEAFF
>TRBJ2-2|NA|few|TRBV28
TGTGCCAGCAGTTTAGGGGGGCGCGGCGGGGAGCTGTTTTTT
CASSLGGRGGELFF
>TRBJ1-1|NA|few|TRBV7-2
TGTGCCAGCAGCTTAGCTATCTTCGGGGGAGAAGCTTTCTTT
CASSLAIFGGEAFF
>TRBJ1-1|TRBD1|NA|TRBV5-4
TGTGCCAGCAGTTTCGCCGGGACAGGGGGATTCGCTTTCTTT
CASSFAGTGGFAFF
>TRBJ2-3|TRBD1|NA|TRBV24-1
TGTGCCACCAGTGGCCGAAATCCTGACAGGGCCGGGTGGACAGATACGCAGTATTTT
CATSGRNPDRAGWTDTQYF
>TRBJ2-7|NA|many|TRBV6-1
TGTGCCAGCACTCAGGCGGGACAGATATACGAGCAGTACTTC
CASTQAGQIYEQYF